This entry describes one T cell receptor beta chain. Its antigen is as yet unknown. This table comes from immunoSEQ multiplex PCR, and its TCRdb copy is limited to in-frame clones, with some not included. The sample holds tens of thousands of clones, around 90% seen once. The data derive from a study of OX40 agonist ivuxolimab in advanced cancers. Broader study findings: Averaged across samples, CD8+ T cells carried more expanded clones than CD4+ did. Patients with a partial response at 0.1-3.0 mg/kg had among the lowest clonal expansion.

Germline V gives CDR1 SGHTA, CDR2 FQGNSA. This CDR3 is built from 17 residues. Losses at the gene ends were 5 bases for V and 3 bases for J; bases not matched to a gene: 11. Sequenced here: CD4+ or CD8+ T cells sorted from blood, sampled in a trial of the OX40 agonist ivuxolimab. The chain joins TRBV7-2 to TRBJ2-3, with 10 bases that match TRBD2. This receptor was taken from an adult with an advanced solid tumor such as melanoma, head and neck, liver or kidney cancer. The CDR3 region is CASSQTSGIRGTDTQYF. In nucleotides, the CDR3 is TGTGCCAGCAGCCAAACTAGCGGGATTAGAGGTACAGATACGCAGTATTTT.